Listed below are T cell receptor beta chains from one sample, sequenced in a study of T cell repertoires and HLA-DP antigens. What these receptors recognize is not known. Profiling relied on immunoSEQ multiplex PCR, and the TCRdb table lists in-frame clones only, not all of them. The sample lists more than 90,000 clones; 80% to 95% were seen once. The sample taken for sequencing was CD4+ T cells from PBMCs. These TCRs come from a woman between 18 and 29 years old in good health and CMV-seronegative. The CDR3 runs from the conserved cysteine through the conserved F or W. The D gene is left open where the match is weak. Size values are once, few and many counts, or a class for expanded clones, and some rows have none.

cdr3_length d_call clone_size j_call v_call cdr3_nt cdr3_aa
14 . . TRBJ1-3 TRBV30 TGTGCCTGGAGTGGGGGGGCGGCCGGAAACACCATATATTTT CAWSGGAAGNTIYF
13 TRBD1 . TRBJ1-2 TRBV6-5 TGTGCCAGCAGCCCCGACAGGGGAGGCGGCTACACCTTC CASSPDRGGGYTF
17 TRBD2 . TRBJ2-1 TRBV9 TGTGCCAGCAGCGTAGGACTAGCGGGATCGTCCTACAATGAGCAGTTCTTC CASSVGLAGSSYNEQFF
13 . . TRBJ1-1 TRBV5-4 TGTGCCAGCAGCCTCGCCCAGGATTCTGAAGCTTTCTTT CASSLAQDSEAFF
14 . once TRBJ1-2 TRBV30 TGTGCCTGGAGTGTACGGGATCTCAGCTATGGCTACACCTTC CAWSVRDLSYGYTF
16 TRBD2 . TRBJ2-3 TRBV7-3 TGTGCCAGCAGCTCAAGACTAGCGGTGGGCACAGATACGCAGTATTTT CASSSRLAVGTDTQYF
16 TRBD1 . TRBJ2-7 TRBV25-1 TGTGCCAGCAGTGAATGGTCCGGGACAGGATCCTACGAGCAGTACTTC CASSEWSGTGSYEQYF
15 . few TRBJ1-6 TRBV6-5 TGTGCCAGCGGAGAAGGTCCCCTCCATAATTCACCCCTCCACTTT CASGEGPLHNSPLHF
16 . . TRBJ2-7 TRBV28 TGTGCCAGCAGTTTTGCCGCGGGACTGACTTTATACGAGCAGTACTTC CASSFAAGLTLYEQYF
14 TRBD1 . TRBJ2-5 TRBV19 TGTGCCAGTAGTACGACAGGGGGCGCGGAGACCCAGTACTTC CASSTTGGAETQYF
16 TRBD2 . TRBJ2-3 TRBV2 TGTGCCAGCAGCAAATTCGGGCGGGGGGCCGGAGATACGCAGTATTTT CASSKFGRGAGDTQYF
17 . . TRBJ2-3 TRBV28 TGTGTCAGCAGTTTCTGGAATTATAATGGGATCACAGATACGCAGTATTTT CVSSFWNYNGITDTQYF
11 . . TRBJ2-7 TRBV28 TGTGCCCACAGTTTAGGCTACGAGCAGTACTTC CAHSLGYEQYF
16 . . TRBJ2-3 TRBV10-3 TGTGCCATCAGTGAGCCCAGAAGCGTTAGCACAGATACGCAGTATTTT CAISEPRSVSTDTQYF
14 . . TRBJ1-5 TRBV19 TGTGCCAGTAGTATGGGCAAGAGCAATCAGCCCCAGCATTTT CASSMGKSNQPQHF
15 . . TRBJ2-1 TRBV19 TGTGCCAGTAGTCGGGCGACCGACTCCTACAATGAGCAGTTCTTC CASSRATDSYNEQFF
15 TRBD1 . TRBJ1-5 TRBV7-2 TGTGCCAGCAGCCCGGGGACAGGGAGCAATCAGCCCCAGCATTTT CASSPGTGSNQPQHF
15 . . TRBJ1-2 TRBV9 TGTGCCAGCAGCGTAGGGCGGGACACTAACTATGGCTACACCTTC CASSVGRDTNYGYTF
15 TRBD2 . TRBJ2-5 TRBV5-1 TGCGCCAGCAGAGGACTAGCGGGGAGGGGAGAGACCCAGTACTTC CASRGLAGRGETQYF
18 . once TRBJ1-6 TRBV19 TGTGCCAGTAGTTTCGGACGGGGAGGGAGCTCCTATAATTCACCCCTCCACTTT CASSFGRGGSSYNSPLHF
15 . . TRBJ2-7 TRBV28 TGTGCCAGCAAGCGCGTCGGAGTAGCGGAGTACGAGCAGTACTTC CASKRVGVAEYEQYF
14 . . TRBJ2-2 TRBV5-1 TGCGCCAGCAGCCCGGGACAGAACACCGGGGAGCTGTTTTTT CASSPGQNTGELFF
16 TRBD2 . TRBJ2-1 TRBV28 TGTGCCAGCAGCTCACTCACGGGACTAGCCTTCAATGAGCAGTTCTTC CASSSLTGLAFNEQFF